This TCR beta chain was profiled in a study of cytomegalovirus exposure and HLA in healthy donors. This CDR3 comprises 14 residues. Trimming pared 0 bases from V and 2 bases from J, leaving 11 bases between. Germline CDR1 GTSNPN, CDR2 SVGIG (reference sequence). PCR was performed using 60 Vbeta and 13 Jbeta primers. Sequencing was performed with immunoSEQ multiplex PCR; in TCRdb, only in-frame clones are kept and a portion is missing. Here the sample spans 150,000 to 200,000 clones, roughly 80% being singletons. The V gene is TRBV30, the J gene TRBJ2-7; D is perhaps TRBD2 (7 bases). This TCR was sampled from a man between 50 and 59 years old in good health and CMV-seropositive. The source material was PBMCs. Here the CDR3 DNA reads TGTGCCTGGAGTGTAGGGGGGGGACCCTACGAGCAGTACTTC. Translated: CAWSVGGGPYEQYF.